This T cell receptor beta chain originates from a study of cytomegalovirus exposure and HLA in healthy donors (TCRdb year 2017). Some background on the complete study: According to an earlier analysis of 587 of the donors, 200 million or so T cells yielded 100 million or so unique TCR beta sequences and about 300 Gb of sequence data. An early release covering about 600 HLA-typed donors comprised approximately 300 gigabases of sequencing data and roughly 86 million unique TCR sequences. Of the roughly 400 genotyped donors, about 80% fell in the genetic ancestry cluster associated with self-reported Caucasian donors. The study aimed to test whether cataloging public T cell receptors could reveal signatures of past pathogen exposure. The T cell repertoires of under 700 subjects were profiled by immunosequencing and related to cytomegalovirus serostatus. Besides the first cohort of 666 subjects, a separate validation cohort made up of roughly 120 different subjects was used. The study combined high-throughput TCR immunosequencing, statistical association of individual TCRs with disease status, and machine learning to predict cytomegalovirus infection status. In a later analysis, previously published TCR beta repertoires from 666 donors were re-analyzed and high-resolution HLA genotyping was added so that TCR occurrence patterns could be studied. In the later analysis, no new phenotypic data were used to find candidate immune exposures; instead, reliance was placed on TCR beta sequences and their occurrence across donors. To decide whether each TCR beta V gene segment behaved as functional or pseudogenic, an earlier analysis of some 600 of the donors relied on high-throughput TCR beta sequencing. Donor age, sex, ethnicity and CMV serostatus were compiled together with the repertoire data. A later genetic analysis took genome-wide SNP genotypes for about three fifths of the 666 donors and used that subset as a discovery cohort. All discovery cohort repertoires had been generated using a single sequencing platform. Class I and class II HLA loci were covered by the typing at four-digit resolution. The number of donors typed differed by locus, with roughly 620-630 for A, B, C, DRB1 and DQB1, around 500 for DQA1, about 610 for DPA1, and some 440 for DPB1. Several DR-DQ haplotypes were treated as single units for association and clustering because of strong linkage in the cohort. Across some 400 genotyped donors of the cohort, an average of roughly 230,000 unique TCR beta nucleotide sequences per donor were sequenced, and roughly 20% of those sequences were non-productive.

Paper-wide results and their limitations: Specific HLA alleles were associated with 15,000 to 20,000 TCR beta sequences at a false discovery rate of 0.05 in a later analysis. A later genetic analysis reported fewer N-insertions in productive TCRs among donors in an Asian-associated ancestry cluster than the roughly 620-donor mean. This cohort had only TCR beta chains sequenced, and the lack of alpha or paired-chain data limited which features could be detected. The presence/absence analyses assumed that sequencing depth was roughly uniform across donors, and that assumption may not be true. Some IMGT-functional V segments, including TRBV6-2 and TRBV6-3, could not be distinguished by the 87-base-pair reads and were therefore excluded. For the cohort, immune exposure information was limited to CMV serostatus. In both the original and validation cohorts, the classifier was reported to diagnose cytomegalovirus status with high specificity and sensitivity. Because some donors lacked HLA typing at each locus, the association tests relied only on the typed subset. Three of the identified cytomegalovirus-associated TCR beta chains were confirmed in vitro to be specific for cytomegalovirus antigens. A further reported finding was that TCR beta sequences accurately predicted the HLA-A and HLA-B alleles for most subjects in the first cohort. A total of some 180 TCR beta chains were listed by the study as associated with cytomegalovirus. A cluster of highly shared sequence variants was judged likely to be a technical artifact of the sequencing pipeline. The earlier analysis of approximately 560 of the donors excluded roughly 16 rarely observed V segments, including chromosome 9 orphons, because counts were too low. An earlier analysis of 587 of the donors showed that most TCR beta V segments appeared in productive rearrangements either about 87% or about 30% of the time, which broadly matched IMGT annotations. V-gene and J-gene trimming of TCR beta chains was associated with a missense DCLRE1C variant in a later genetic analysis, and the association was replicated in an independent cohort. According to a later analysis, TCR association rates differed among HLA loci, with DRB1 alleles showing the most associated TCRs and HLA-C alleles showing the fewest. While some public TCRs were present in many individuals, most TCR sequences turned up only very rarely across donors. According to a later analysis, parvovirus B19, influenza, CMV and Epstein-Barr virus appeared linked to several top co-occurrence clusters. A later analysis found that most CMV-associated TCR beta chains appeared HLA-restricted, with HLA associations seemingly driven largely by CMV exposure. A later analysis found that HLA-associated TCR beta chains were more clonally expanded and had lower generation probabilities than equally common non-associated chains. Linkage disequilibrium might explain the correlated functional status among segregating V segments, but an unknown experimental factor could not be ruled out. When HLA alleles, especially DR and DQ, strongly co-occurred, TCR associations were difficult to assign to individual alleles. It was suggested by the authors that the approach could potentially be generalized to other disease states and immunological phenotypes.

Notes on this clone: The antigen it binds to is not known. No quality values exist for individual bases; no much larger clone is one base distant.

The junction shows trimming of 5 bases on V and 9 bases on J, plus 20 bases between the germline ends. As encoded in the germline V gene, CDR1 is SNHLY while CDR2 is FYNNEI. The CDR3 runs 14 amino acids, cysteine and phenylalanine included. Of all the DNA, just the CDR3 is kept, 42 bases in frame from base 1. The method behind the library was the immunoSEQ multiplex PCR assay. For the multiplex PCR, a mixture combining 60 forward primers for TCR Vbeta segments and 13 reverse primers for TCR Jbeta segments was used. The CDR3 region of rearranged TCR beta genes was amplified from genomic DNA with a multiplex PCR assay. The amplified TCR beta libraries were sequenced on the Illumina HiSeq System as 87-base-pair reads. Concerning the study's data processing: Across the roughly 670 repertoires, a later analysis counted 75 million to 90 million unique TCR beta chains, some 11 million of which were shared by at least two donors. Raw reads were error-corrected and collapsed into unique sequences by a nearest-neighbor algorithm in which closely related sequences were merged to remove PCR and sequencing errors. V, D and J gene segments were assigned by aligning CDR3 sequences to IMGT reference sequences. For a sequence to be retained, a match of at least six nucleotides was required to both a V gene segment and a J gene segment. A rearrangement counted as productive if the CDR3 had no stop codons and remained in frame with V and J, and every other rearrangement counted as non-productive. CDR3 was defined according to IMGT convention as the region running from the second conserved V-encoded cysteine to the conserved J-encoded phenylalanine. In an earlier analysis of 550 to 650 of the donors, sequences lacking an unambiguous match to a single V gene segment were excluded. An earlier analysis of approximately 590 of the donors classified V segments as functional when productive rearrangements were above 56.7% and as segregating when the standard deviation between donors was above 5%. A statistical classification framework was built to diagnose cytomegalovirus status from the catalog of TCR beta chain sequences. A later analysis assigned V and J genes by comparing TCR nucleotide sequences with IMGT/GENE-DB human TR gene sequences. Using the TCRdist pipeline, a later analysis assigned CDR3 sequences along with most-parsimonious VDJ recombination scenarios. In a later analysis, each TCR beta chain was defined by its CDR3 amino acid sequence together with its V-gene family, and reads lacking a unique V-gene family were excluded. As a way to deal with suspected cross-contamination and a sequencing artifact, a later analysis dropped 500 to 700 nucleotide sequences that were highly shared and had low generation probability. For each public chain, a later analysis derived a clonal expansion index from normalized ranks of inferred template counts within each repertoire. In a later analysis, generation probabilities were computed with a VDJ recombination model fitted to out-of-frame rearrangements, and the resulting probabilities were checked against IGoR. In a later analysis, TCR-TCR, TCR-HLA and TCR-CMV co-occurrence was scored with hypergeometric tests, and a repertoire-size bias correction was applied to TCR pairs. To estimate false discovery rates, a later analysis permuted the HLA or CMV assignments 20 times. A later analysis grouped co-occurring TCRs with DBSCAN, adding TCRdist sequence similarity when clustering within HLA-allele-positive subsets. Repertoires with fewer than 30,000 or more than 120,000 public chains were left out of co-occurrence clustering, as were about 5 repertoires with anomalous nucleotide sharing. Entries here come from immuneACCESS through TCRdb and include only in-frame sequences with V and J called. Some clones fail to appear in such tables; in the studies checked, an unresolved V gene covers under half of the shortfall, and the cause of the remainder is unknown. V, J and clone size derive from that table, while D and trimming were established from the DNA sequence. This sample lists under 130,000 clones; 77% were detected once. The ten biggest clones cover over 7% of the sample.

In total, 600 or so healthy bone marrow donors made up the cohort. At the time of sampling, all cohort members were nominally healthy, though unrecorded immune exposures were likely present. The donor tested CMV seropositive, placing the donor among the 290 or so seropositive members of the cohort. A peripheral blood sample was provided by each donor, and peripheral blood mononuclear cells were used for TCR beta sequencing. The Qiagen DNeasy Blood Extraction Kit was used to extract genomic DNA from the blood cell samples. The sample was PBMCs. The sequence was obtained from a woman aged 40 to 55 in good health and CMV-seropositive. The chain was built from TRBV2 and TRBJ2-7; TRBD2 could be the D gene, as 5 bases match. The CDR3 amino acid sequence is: CASSSLTLAERQYF. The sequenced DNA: TGTGCCAGCAGTAGTTTGACGCTAGCCGAGCGGCAGTACTTC.